The clone carrying this TCR beta chain was seen more than once but under ten times. The antigen is not known. The CDR3 is cut off 3 residues early in the read; its end comes from the germline J gene. This CDR3 has 13 amino acids. CDR1 is DFQATT and CDR2 is SNEGSKA in the germline V gene (reference sequence). CVID and control samples used equivalent genomic DNA input. The repertoire was sequenced with immunoSEQ multiplex PCR; TCRdb's copy has only in-frame clones and lacks some. The data show roughly 34,000 clones, none appearing only once, with 0.95% held by the ten largest. This sample stems from a study of T cell clonality in common variable immunodeficiency. Study-wide findings and caveats: Compared with healthy controls, CVID subjects showed increased TCRbeta clonality, mostly in about a third. Shared TCRbeta clones were fewer between CVID subjects than controls. What drives increased CVID clonality needs T cell subpopulation sequencing.

The rearrangement links TRBV20-1 to TRBJ1-4; D call uncertain. The sample consisted of peripheral blood mononuclear cells. The sequence came from a person aged 18 to 75 in good health. The CDR3 reads CSAREGIAGRLFF. The CDR3 DNA, read in part, is TGCAGTGCTAGAGAGGGGATAGCGGGAAGA.